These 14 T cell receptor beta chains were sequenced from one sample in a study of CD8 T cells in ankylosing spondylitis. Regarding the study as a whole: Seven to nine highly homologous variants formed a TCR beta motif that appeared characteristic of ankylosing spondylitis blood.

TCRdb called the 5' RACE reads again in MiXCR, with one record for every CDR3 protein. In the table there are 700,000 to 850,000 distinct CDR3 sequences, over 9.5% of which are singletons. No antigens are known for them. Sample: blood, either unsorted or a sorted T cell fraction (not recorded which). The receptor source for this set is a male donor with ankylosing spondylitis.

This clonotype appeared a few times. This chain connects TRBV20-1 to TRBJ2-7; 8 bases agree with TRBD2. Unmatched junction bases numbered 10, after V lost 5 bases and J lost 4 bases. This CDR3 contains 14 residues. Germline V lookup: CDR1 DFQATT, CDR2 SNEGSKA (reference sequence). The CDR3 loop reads CSAGTSGFYYEQYF. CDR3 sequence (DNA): TGCAGTGCTGGAACTAGCGGCTTTTATTACGAGCAGTACTTC.

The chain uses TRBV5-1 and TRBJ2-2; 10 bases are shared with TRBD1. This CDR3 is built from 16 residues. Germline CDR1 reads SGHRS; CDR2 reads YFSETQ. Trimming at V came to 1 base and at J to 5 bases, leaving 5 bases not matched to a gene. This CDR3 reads CASSLSGQGRTGELFF. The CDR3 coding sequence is TGCGCCAGCAGCTTGTCGGGACAGGGGCGAACCGGGGAGCTGTTTTTT.

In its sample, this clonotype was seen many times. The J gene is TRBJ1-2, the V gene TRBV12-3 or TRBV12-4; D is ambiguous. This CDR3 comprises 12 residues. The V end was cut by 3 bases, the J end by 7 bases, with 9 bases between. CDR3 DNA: TGTGCCAGCAGTTTTGGGCCAGGTGGCTACACCTTC. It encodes CASSFGPGGYTF.

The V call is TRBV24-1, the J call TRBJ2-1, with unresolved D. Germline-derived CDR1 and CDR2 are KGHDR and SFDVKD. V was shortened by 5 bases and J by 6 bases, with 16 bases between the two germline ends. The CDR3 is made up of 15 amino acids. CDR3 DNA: TGTGCCACCAGTGTTGGCGATTTTGTAGTCAATGAGCAGTTCTTC. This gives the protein CATSVGDFVVNEQFF.

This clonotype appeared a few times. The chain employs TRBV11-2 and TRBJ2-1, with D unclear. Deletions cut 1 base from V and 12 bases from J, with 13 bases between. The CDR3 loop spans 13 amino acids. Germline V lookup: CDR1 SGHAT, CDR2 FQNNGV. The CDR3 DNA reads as TGTGCCAGCAGCTTAGCCCGAGACTCCCGGCAGTTCTTC. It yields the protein CASSLARDSRQFF.

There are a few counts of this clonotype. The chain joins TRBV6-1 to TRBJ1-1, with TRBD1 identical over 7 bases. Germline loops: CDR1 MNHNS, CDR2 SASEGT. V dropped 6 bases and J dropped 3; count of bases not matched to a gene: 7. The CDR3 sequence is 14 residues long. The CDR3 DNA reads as TGTGCCAGCAGCCTGACAGGGCAGGACACTGAAGCTTTCTTT. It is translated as CASSLTGQDTEAFF.

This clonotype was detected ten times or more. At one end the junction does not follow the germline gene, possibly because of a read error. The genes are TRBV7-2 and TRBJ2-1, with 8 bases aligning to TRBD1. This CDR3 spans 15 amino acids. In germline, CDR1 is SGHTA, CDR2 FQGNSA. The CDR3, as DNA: TGTGCCAGCAGTTTAGACAGGGGATCCTACAATGAGCAGTTCTTC. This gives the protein CASSLDRGSYNEQFF.

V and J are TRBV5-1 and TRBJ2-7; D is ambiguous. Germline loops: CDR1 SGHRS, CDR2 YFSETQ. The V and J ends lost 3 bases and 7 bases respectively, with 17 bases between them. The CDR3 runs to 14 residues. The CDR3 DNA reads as TGCGCCAGCAGCTCGGGTGGCTCCCCGCAGGAGCAGTACTTC. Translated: CASSSGGSPQEQYF.

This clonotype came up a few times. As DNA, the CDR3 is TGCGCCAGCAGCCAAGAGCCGGGGGGGAACACTGAAGCTTTCTTT. Its translation is CASSQEPGGNTEAFF. V gene TRBV4-3 combines with J gene TRBJ1-1; possible D gene TRBD1, 5 bases. The V end lost 0 bases, the J end lost 1 base, and 9 bases lay between the germline ends. There are 15 residues in the CDR3. CDR1 and CDR2 from the germline V gene are LGHNA and YSLEER.

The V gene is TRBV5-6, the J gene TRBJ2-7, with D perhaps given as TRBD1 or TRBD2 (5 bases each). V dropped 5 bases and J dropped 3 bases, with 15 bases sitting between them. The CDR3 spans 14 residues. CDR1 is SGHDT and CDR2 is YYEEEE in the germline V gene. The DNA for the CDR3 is TGTGCCAGCAGACTTAGGGGACCGAACTACGAGCAGTACTTC. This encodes CASRLRGPNYEQYF.

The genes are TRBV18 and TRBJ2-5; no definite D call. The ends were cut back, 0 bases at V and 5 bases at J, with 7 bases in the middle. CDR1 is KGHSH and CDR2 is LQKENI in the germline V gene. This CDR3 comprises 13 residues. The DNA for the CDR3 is TGTGCCAGCTCACCACCCCCCAGGGAGACCCAGTACTTC. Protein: CASSPPPRETQYF.

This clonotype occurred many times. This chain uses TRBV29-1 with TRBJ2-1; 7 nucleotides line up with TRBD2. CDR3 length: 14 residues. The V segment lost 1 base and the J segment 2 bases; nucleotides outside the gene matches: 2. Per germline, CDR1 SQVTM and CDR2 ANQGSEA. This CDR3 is CSVEATSPYNEQFF. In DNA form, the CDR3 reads TGCAGCGTTGAAGCGACTAGCCCCTACAATGAGCAGTTCTTC.

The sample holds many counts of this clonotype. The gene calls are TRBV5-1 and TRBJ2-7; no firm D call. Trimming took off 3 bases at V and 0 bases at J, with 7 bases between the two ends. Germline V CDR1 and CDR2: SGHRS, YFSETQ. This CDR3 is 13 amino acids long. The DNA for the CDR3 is TGCGCCAGCAGCTGGGCACCCTCCTACGAGCAGTACTTC. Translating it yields CASSWAPSYEQYF.

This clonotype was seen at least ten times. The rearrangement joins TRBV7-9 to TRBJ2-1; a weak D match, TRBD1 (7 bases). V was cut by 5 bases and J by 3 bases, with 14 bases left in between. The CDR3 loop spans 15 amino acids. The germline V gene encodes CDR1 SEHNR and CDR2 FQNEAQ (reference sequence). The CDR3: CASSGGTAVYNEQFF. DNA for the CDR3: TGTGCCAGCAGCGGGGGGACAGCGGTCTACAATGAGCAGTTCTTC.